The present TCR beta chain was sequenced within a study of early T cells in non-severe SARS-CoV-2 infection. Each CDR3 protein is one row after TCRdb ran MiXCR on the 5' RACE reads. Of about 72,000 distinct CDR3 sequences in the sample, about a tenth are singletons; the top ten hold approximately 8%. The V and J ends lost 1 base and 0 bases respectively, with 8 bases between them. The length of the CDR3 is 14 residues. Germline values: CDR1 SQVTM, CDR2 ANQGSEA. The sample was whole blood, taken at baseline. This sequence originates from an adult who was a healthcare worker with PCR-confirmed SARS-CoV-2 infection or an uninfected control (not recorded which). V usage is TRBV29-1 and J usage is TRBJ2-3, with unresolved D. The CDR3 spells CSVEVTTSTDTQYF. For the CDR3, the DNA is TGCAGCGTTGAAGTCACTACTAGCACAGATACGCAGTATTTT.